This T cell receptor beta chain appears in the sequencing data of a study of T cell responses to AZD1222 COVID-19 vaccine (dated by TCRdb to the early 2020s). For the wider study: Because spike-specific TCR depth and breadth did not differ between the two schedules, AZD1222 recipients who got a second dose at roughly 4 weeks were pooled with those who got a second dose at roughly 12 weeks. TCR sequencing covered over 230 trial participants: around 210 given two doses of AZD1222 and about 26 given two doses of MenACWY control vaccine. Trial participants were enrolled by age into 18-55, 56-69 and 70-plus year subgroups, with 148, 28 and 57 TCR-sequenced participants respectively.

The CDR3 goes from the cysteine to the phenylalanine over 12 residues. Kept here is only the CDR3 DNA, which spans 36 bases and is read in frame from base 1. The V end loses 6 bases and the J end loses 6 bases, and a stretch of 8 bases separates them. Comment on this clone: No antigen is known for it. No base quality values were provided; no much bigger clone lies one nucleotide off.

The label giving this sample's time point can be read as: baseline before first vaccination. The vaccinee samples were drawn from two UK trials, COV001 and COV002, one of which was a single-blind randomized controlled phase 2/3 trial testing AZD1222 (ChAdOx1 nCoV-19) in healthy adults. For TCRbeta chain sequencing, PBMC samples from trial participants were taken at day 0 and at day 28 after the second dose. Paper-wide results and their limitations: Because no day 14 peak-response samples were available, repertoires were characterized only after the peak T cell response. The vaccine-associated CD4 TCRs covered the entire spike protein, and the dominant responses fell in regions 160-218 and 743-854. Participants were mostly white British and included more females than males, and it was suggested by the authors that clonal diversity may have been underestimated. A significant rise in spike-specific TCR breadth and depth was observed after two AZD1222 doses relative to day 0 and relative to MenACWY recipients. The 56-69-year group was small, and its depth increase did not reach significance, likely because of low power. Conclusions about previously exposed vaccinees are limited because only five to seven AZD1222 recipients were SARS-CoV-2 seropositive at baseline. Epitopes outside the regions mutated in the B.1.351 and B.1.1.7 variants were reportedly recognized by nearly half of the unique spike-specific TCRs.

The CDR3 regions of human TCRbeta chains were analyzed by immunosequencing. On the authors' methods: TCRs in the repertoires were compared against a reference library of SARS-CoV-2-specific TCRs that had been generated with the MIRA antigen-specificity platform. Breadth was defined as the fraction of unique TCRs that were SARS-CoV-2-associated. Depth was defined as the fraction of total T cells that were SARS-CoV-2-associated. Using the MIRA data, each spike-specific TCR was assigned both to the spike region to which the TCR was reactive and to a CD4 or CD8 class. Log10-transformed breadth and depth values were compared by one-way ANOVA with Sidak's multiple comparisons tests. Held by TCRdb, this immuneACCESS table contains in-frame sequences only and omits some clones. Under half of the omission traces to an unresolved V gene where checked; the cause of the rest is unknown. D and trimming were read from the DNA, whereas the V and J calls and clone size are those reported in that table. The sample table records 200,000 to 300,000 clones; over 85% of these occur just once. The leading ten clones occupy approximately 0.52% of the sample.

The chain is encoded by TRBV12-3 or TRBV12-4 joined to TRBJ2-2; the D gene is unclear. The sequences come from peripheral blood, collected on day 0 of AZD1222 vaccination. The sequence came from an adult in good health. CDR3 reads: CASSPGPGELFF. The DNA sequence is as follows: TGTGCCAGCAGCCCTGGGCCCGGGGAGCTGTTTTTT.